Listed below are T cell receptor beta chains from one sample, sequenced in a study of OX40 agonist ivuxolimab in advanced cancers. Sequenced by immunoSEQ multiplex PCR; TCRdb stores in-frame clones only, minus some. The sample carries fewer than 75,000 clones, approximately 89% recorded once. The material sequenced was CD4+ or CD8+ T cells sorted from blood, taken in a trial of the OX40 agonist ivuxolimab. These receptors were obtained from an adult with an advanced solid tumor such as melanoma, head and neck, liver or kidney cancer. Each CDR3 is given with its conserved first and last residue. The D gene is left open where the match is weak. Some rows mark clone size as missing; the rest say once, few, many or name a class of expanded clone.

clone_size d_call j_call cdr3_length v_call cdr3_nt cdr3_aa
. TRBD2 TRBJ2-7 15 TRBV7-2 TGTGCCAGCAGCCCCGCGGGGGTACGATTGGGGGAGCAGTACTTC CASSPAGVRLGEQYF
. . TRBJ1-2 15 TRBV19 TGTGCCAGTACCCGCCCCGGGACAAATAACTATGGCTACACCTTC CASTRPGTNNYGYTF
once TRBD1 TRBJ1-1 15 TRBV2 TGTGCCAGCAGCGGACCAGGGGGAAGGGAGACTGAAGCTTTCTTT CASSGPGGRETEAFF
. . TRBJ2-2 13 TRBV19 TGTGCCAGTAGATACAGAGGCACCGGGGAGCTGTTTTTT CASRYRGTGELFF
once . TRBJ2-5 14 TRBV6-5 TGTGCCAGCAGCGCAACCCGACCCCAAGAGACCCAGTACTTC CASSATRPQETQYF
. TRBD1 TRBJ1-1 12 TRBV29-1 TGCAGCGTTGAACCTCAGGGGGGCGGCGCTTTCTTT CSVEPQGGGAFF
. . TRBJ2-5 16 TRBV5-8 TGTGCCAGCAGCTTGGGCGCGGGGGCGGAGGTAGAGACCCAGTACTTC CASSLGAGAEVETQYF
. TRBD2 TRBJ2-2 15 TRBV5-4 TGTGCCAGCAGCCTGGGACTACCTAACACCGGGGAGCTGTTTTTT CASSLGLPNTGELFF
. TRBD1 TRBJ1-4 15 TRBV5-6 TGTGCCAGCAGCAGCGCAGGGGGCGGTTGGGAAAAACTGTTTTTT CASSSAGGGWEKLFF
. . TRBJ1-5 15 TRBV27 TGTGCCAGCAGAAACGGACAAATTCTCAATCAGCCCCAGCATTTT CASRNGQILNQPQHF
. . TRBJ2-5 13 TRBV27 TGTGCCAGCAGCCCTACACTTCAAGAGACCCAGTACTTC CASSPTLQETQYF
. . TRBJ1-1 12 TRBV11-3 TGTGCCAGCAGCGCGGACAGATGGAATGCTTTCTTT CASSADRWNAFF
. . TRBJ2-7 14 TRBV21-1 TGTGCCAGCAGCATCTGGAGAGACTTCTACGAGCAGTACTTC CASSIWRDFYEQYF
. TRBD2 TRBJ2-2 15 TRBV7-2 TGTGCCAGCAGCTGGAGGGCGGGGGACACCGGGGAGCTGTTTTTT CASSWRAGDTGELFF
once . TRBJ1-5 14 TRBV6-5 TGTGCCAGCACCGACGGGGGGTGGGATCAGCCCCAGCATTTT CASTDGGWDQPQHF
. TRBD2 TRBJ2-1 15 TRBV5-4 TGTGCCAGCAGGTCCGGGACTAGCGGAAGCAATGAGCAGTTCTTC CASRSGTSGSNEQFF
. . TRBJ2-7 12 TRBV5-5 TGTGCCAGCAGCTTCTTCGGGCGCGAGCAGTACTTC CASSFFGREQYF
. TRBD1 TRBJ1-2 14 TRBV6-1 TGTGCCAGCAGTATAGACAGGGGGTTAGACGGCTACACCTTC CASSIDRGLDGYTF
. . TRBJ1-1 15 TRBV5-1 TGCGCCAGCAGCTCTGTGGTTGGGGGAGGCGCTGAAGCTTTCTTT CASSSVVGGGAEAFF
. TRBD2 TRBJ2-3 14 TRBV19 TGTGCCACCAAACTAGCGTTCCTCACAGATACGCAGTATTTT CATKLAFLTDTQYF
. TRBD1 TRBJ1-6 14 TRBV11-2 TGTGCCAGCAGCATTAGGGACAGCAATTCACCCCTCCACTTT CASSIRDSNSPLHF
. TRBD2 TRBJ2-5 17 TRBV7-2 TGTGCCAGCAGCACCCAGACTAGCGGGAGGGGAAAAGAGACCCAGTACTTC CASSTQTSGRGKETQYF
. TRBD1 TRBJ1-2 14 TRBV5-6 TGTGCCAGCAGCTTGGGACAGGGGGCGATGGGCTACACCTTC CASSLGQGAMGYTF
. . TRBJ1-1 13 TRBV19 TGTGCCAGTAGAGCGGACAGGAACACTGAAGCTTTCTTT CASRADRNTEAFF